This note documents a single T cell receptor beta chain sequence. What it binds is not known. The CDR3 runs 16 residues. Germline V gene sequence: CDR1 DFQATT, CDR2 SNEGSKA (reference sequence). The source of the sample is a study of T cells expressing NK-cell markers. Study-wide background: Out of eight donors sequenced, seven tested HCMV-seropositive and the remaining one seronegative. Study-level results: The CD3+CD56-NKG2C+ fraction of a few donors was likewise dominated by these clonotypes.

TCRdb reanalyzed the 5' RACE reads, giving one entry per CDR3 protein sequence and no DNA. In all, the sample yields some 410,000 distinct CDR3 sequences. The sequencing input was blood T cells: a sorted CD56 or NKG2C T cell subset, CD4+ or CD8+ T cells, or bulk PBMC T cells (not recorded which). This clonotype originated in a woman between 18 and 70 years old in good health. V usage is TRBV20-1 and J usage is TRBJ2-3; TCRdb calls TRBD2, which cannot be checked without DNA. The CDR3 loop reads CSARDVGLAELDTQYF.